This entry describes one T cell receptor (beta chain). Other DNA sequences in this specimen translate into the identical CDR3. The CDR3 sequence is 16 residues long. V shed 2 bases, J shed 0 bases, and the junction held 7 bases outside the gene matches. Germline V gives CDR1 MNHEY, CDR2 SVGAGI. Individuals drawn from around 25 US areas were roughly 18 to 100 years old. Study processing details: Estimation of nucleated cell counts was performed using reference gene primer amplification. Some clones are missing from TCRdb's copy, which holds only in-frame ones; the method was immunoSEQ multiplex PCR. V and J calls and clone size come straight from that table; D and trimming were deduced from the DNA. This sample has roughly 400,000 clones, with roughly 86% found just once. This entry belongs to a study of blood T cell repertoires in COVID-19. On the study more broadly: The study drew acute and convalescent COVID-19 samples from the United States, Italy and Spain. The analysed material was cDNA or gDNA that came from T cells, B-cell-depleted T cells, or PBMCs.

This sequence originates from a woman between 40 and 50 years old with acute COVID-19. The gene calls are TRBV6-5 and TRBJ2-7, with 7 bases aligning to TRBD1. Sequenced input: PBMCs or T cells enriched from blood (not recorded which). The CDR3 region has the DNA TGTGCCAGCAGTTACGGTAGGGGGCCGGGCTCCTACGAGCAGTACTTC. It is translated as CASSYGRGPGSYEQYF.